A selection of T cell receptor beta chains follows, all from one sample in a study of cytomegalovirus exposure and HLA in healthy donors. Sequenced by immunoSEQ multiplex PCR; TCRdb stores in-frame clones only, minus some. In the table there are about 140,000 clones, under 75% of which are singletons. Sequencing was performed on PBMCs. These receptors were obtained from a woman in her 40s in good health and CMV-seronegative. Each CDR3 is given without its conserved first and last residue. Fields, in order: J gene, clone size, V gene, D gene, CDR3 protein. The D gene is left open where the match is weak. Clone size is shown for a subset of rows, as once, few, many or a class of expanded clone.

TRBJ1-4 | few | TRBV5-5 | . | ASSSDAGTNEKLF
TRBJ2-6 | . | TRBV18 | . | ASSPPGRSGANVLT
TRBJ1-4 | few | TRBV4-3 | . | ASSQDVWGGIDEKLF
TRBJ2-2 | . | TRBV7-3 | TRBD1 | ASSFRAGGNTGELF
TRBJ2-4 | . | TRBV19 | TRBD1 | ASSIVGQGVQY
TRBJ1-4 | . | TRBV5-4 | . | ASSVRGLDEKLF
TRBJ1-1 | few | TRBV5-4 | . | ASSTLQVLNTEAF
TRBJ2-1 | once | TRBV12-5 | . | ASGLPTGRGNEQF
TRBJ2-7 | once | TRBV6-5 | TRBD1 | ASSYSTGGLGYEQY
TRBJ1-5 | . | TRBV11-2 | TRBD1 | ASSLGMRGRTSNQPQH
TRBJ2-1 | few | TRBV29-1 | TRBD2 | SVLAGVVYNEQF
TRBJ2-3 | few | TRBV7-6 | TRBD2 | ASSLGLATDTQY
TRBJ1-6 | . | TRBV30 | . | ACRTQDSPLH
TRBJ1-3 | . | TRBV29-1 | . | SARGGGGNTIY
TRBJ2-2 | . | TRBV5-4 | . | ASSLYQGSDTGELF
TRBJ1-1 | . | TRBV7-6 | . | ASSLTEINTEAF
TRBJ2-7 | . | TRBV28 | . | ASSARRNYEQY
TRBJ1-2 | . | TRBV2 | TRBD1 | ASSEDRGLYGYT
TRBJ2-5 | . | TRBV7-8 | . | ASSFRDSPAETQY
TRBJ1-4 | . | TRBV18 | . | ASSPPGQGISNEKLF
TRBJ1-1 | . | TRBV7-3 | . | ASSLGGDWSEAF